The present entry profiles one T cell receptor (beta chain) with its context. Original handling: It was from reference gene primer amplification that nucleated cell counts were estimated. TCRdb's copy holds only in-frame clones and misses some; the assay was immunoSEQ multiplex PCR. V and J calls and clone size follow that table, whereas D and trimming were derived from the DNA. Here the sample spans a few hundred thousand clones, roughly 89% being singletons. The CDR3 runs to 20 residues. The trim removed 3 bases at V and 0 bases at J, leaving 22 bases unmatched. CDR1 and CDR2 from the germline V gene are DFQATT and SNEGSKA (reference sequence). The data originate from a study of blood T cell repertoires in COVID-19. Across the study: Acute and convalescent COVID-19 specimens originated in the United States, Italy and Spain. The cDNA or gDNA used as material had been derived from T cells, B-cell-depleted T cells, or PBMCs.

Sequenced sample: peripheral blood. The genes are TRBV20-1 and TRBJ1-2; TRBD1 matches 7 bases. The TCR comes from a woman in her 30s with active or convalescent COVID-19. The CDR3 nucleotides read TGCAGTGCTAGTCCGGTGGGGACAGCGAAACGAGAAAAAGCTAACTATGGCTACACCTTC. It encodes CSASPVGTAKREKANYGYTF.